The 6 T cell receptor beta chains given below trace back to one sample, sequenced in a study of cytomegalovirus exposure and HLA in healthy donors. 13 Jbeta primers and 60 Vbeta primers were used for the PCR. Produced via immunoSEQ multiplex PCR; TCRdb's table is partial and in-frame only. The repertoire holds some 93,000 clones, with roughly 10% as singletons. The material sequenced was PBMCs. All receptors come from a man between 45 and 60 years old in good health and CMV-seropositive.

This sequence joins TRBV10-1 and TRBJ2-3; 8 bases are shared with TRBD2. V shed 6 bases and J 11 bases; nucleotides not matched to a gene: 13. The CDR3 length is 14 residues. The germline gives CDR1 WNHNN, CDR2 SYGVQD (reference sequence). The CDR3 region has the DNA TGCGCCAGCAGGGCCGGGACTAGTACCGCCCAGCAGTATTTT. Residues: CASRAGTSTAQQYF.

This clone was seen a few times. The CDR3 region is CASSPKAGGSELFF. The CDR3 nucleotides are TGTGCCAGCAGCCCCAAAGCGGGGGGCTCAGAGCTGTTTTTT. The V gene is TRBV7-3, the J gene TRBJ2-2; TRBD2 matches at 9 bases. Germline-derived CDR1 and CDR2 are SGHTA and FQGTGA. CDR3 length: 14 amino acids. V gave up 5 bases and J gave up 11 bases; unmatched junction bases: 9.

CDR3 sequence (DNA): TGTGCCAGCAGCTTAAGGCCTAGCGGGGGCCCGGAGCAGTTCTTC. It specifies CASSLRPSGGPEQFF. This chain connects TRBV7-3 to TRBJ2-1; 10 bases map to TRBD2. CDR3 length: 15 residues. Trimming removed 1 base from V and 10 bases from J; junction bases left unmatched: 7. CDR1 and CDR2 (germline): SGHTA, FQGTGA.

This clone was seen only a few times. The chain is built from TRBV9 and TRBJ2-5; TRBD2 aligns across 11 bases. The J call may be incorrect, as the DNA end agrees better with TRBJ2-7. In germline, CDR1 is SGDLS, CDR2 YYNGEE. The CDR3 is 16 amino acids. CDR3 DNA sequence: TGTGCCAGCAGCGTAGGACTAGCGGGATCATTCTACGAGCAGTACTTC. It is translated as CASSVGLAGSFYEQYF.

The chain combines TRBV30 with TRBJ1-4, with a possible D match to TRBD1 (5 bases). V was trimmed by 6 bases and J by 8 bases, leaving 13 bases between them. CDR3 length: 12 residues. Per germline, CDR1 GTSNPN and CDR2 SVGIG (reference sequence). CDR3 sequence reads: CACEGLAEKLFF. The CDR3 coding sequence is TGTGCCTGTGAGGGACTCGCGGAAAAACTGTTTTTT.

The CDR3 reads CASSSGLAASTDTQYF. For the CDR3, the DNA is TGCGCCAGCAGCTCGGGACTAGCGGCTAGCACAGATACGCAGTATTTT. The rearrangement links TRBV5-1 to TRBJ2-3; 11 bases map to TRBD2. Trimming took 3 bases from V and 0 from J; bases not matched to a gene: 3. Germline loops: CDR1 SGHRS, CDR2 YFSETQ. The CDR3 contains 16 residues.